The 20 T cell receptor beta chains presented below share a single source sample, sequenced in a study of human T cells and chemical hapten exposure. MiXCR, run by TCRdb on the RACE reads, gives a single entry per CDR3 protein. This sample yields 65,000 to 95,000 distinct CDR3 sequences, of which about 12% are seen a single time; 3% to 4% belongs to the top ten. Time point specified: patch test 1, 2 weeks after DPC sensitization. Treatment here: therapeutic diphenylcyclopropenone sensitization with weekly scalp DPC. The source material was whole blood, sampled in connection with sensitization to the hapten diphenylcyclopropenone (DPC). The receptor source for this set is a woman aged 60-75 years with alopecia areata. Some clones in this sample may be carry-over from other donors' samples.

The chain carries TRBV4-1 and TRBJ2-6; a possible D gene is TRBD1 (5 bases). Germline lookup yields CDR1 MGHRA and CDR2 YSYEKL. The CDR3 totals 20 residues. Trimming took 1 base from V and 1 from J, leaving 20 bases between them. The DNA for the CDR3 is TGCGCCAGCAGCCAAGTCGCCGGAAGGGGTATTTCATCTGGGGCCAACGTCCTGACTTTC. It is translated as CASSQVAGRGISSGANVLTF.

This clonotype was found a few times. The rearrangement uses TRBV6-1 and TRBJ2-3, with TRBD2 identical over 9 bases. Germline loops: CDR1 MNHNS, CDR2 SASEGT. The CDR3 totals 13 residues. V trimming: 1 base; J trimming: 15 bases; junction bases outside the gene matches: 8. CDR3 region: CASSEGKRGAEYF. In DNA, the CDR3 is TGTGCCAGCAGTGAAGGGAAGCGGGGGGCAGAATATTTT.

A note on this clonotype: This sequence may be a read error, since a much larger clone differs from it by one base. V is TRBV7-3 and J is TRBJ1-1; 7 nucleotides match TRBD1. The length of the CDR3 is 13 residues. Germline assignment: CDR1 SGHTA and CDR2 FQGTGA. CDR3 sequence (DNA): TGTGTCAGCAGCGCCACAGGGGCCACTGAAGCTTTCTTT. Its protein product is CVSSATGATEAFF. Full variable domain (remainder filled in from reference TRBV7-3 and TRBJ1-1): GAGVSQTPSNKVTEKGKYVELRCDPISGHTALYWYRQSLGQGPEFLIYFQGTGAADDSGLPNDRFFAVRPEGSVSTLKIQRTERGDSAVYLCVSSATGATEAFFGQGTRLTVV.

The chain joins TRBV7-2 to TRBJ2-3; D is perhaps TRBD1 or TRBD2 (6 bases each). This CDR3 region has 14 residues. V lost 2 bases to trimming and J lost 4 bases, with 10 bases between them. Germline CDR1 SGHTA, CDR2 FQGNSA. CDR3 amino acids: CASSLYRDSDTQYF. CDR3 in DNA: TGTGCCAGCAGCTTATACAGGGACTCAGATACGCAGTATTTT.

This clonotype was counted at least ten times. V usage is TRBV18 and J usage is TRBJ2-6; D is unresolved. Trimming pared 5 bases from V and 2 bases from J, leaving 1 base between. The V gene's germline CDR1 is KGHSH and CDR2 LQKENI. This CDR3 is built from 12 residues. The CDR3 nucleotides are TGTGCCAGCTCAACTGGGGCCAACGTCCTGACTTTC. Amino acid sequence: CASSTGANVLTF.

This clonotype turned up a few times. The chain has TRBV7-9 and TRBJ2-4; 9 bases agree with TRBD1. The CDR3 runs to 16 residues. The V gene's germline CDR1 is SEHNR and CDR2 FQNEAQ (reference sequence). Trimming took 1 base from V and 8 from J; bases not matched to a gene: 9. The CDR3 sequence: CASSLDHRGRVDIQYF. In DNA form, the CDR3 reads TGTGCCAGCAGCTTAGATCACAGGGGGCGTGTGGACATTCAGTACTTC.

This clonotype has more than one count but fewer than ten. The V gene is TRBV5-1, the J gene TRBJ2-3, with a weak D call TRBD2 (6 bases). Trimming left V 4 bases short and J 0 bases short, with 12 bases between. CDR3 length: 15 amino acids. CDR1 is SGHRS and CDR2 is YFSETQ in the germline V gene. The CDR3, as DNA: TGCGCCAGCAGCCCCTGGGGGGTCAGCACAGATACGCAGTATTTT. Translating it yields CASSPWGVSTDTQYF.

The chain recombines TRBV27 with TRBJ1-2, with 9 bases matching TRBD1. The CDR3 spans 15 residues. Germline assignment: CDR1 MNHEY and CDR2 SMNVEV (reference sequence). V lost 5 bases to trimming and J lost 4 bases; unmatched junction nucleotides: 8. The CDR3 coding sequence is TGTGCCAGCAGTAACGGACAGGGGAAGGGCTATGGCTACACCTTC. The encoded protein is CASSNGQGKGYGYTF.

The sample holds many counts of this clonotype. The chain combines TRBV18 with TRBJ1-2; perhaps TRBD1 as D (6 bases). V lost 0 bases, J lost 7 bases, and 9 bases lay in between. Looked up from germline, CDR1 is KGHSH and CDR2 is LQKENI. The length of the CDR3 is 13 residues. The CDR3 is CASSPPGAVGYTF. The CDR3 nucleotides read TGTGCCAGCTCACCACCGGGGGCTGTTGGCTACACCTTC.

This clonotype was seen ten or more times. This chain uses TRBV5-4 with TRBJ2-2; weak D call: TRBD1 (5 bases). This CDR3 spans 14 amino acids. Germline CDR1 and CDR2: SGHNT and YYREEE (reference sequence). Trimming removed 1 base at V and 6 bases at J, with 10 bases between. The CDR3 nucleotides are TGTGCCAGCAGCTTGAGGGGCCTTTCCGGGGAGCTGTTTTTT. This encodes CASSLRGLSGELFF.

This clonotype occurred many times. The rearrangement links TRBV18 to TRBJ1-1, with D uncertain. V shed 3 bases and J shed 5 bases, with 7 bases lying between them. This CDR3 region has 12 residues. CDR1 and CDR2 (germline): KGHSH, LQKENI. The CDR3 sequence is CASSPGWTEAFF. In DNA, the CDR3 is TGTGCCAGCTCACCGGGATGGACTGAAGCTTTCTTT.

The V and J genes are TRBV20-1 and TRBJ2-5; the D is unclear. This CDR3 spans 13 amino acids. V was trimmed by 0 bases and J by 5 bases, leaving 10 bases between them. CDR1 and CDR2 from the germline V gene are DFQATT and SNEGSKA (reference sequence). CDR3 nucleotide sequence: TGCAGTGCTAGAGATATCCCCGGGGAGACCCAGTACTTC. Translating it yields CSARDIPGETQYF.

This clonotype showed up just a few times. The J gene is TRBJ2-2, the V gene TRBV5-1; no reliable D call. The CDR3 runs 15 residues. The germline V and J ends were trimmed by 4 bases and 0 bases, with 10 bases remaining between them. Germline CDR1 reads SGHRS; CDR2 reads YFSETQ. The CDR3 sequence: CASSRYLANTGELFF. The DNA of the CDR3 is TGCGCCAGCAGCCGATATCTGGCGAACACCGGGGAGCTGTTTTTT. Full variable domain (outside the CDR3, taken from reference TRBV5-1 and TRBJ2-2): KAGVTQTPRYLIKTRGQQVTLSCSPISGHRSVSWYQQTPGQGLQFLFEYFSETQRNKGNFPGRFSGRQFSNSRSEMNVSTLELGDSALYLCASSRYLANTGELFFGEGSRLTVL.

This clonotype was detected a few times. The chain couples TRBV25-1 to TRBJ2-1, with 13 positions matching TRBD2. From germline, CDR1 is MGHDK and CDR2 SYGVNS. Trimming cost V 6 bases and J 5 bases; bases outside gene matches: 4. The CDR3 is 15 amino acids. This chain's CDR3 is CASRSGTSGDNEQFF. For the CDR3, the DNA is TGTGCCAGCAGATCCGGGACTAGCGGGGACAATGAGCAGTTCTTC.

This clonotype was seen ten or more times. The genes are TRBV3-1 and TRBJ1-1; the D is unclear. The CDR3 extends over 13 amino acids. V dropped 4 bases and J dropped 6 bases, with 12 bases sitting between them. CDR1 and CDR2 from the germline V gene are LGHDT and YNNKEL (reference sequence). CDR3 region: CASSPSLLPEAFF. Here the CDR3 DNA reads TGTGCCAGCAGCCCCAGTTTGTTGCCTGAAGCTTTCTTT.

Comment on this clonotype: As the CDR3 is not closed by the conserved phenylalanine or tryptophan, this likely results from a read error. V gene TRBV18 combines with J gene TRBJ2-7; no reliable D call. CDR3 length equals 17 residues. The V end was cut by 3 bases, the J end by 0 bases, with 18 bases between. The germline V gene has CDR1 KGHSH and CDR2 LQKENI. CDR3 loop: CASSPFRQGLSSYEQYS. DNA of the CDR3: TGTGCCAGCTCACCTTTCAGGCAAGGGTTGAGCTCCTACGAGCAGTACTCC.

This sequence joins TRBV2 and TRBJ2-7; no firm D call. The germline V and J ends were trimmed by 1 base and 4 bases, with 5 bases remaining between them. The CDR3 covers 12 residues. The germline gives CDR1 SNHLY, CDR2 FYNNEI. The CDR3 DNA reads as TGTGCCAGCAGTGAAGGGCCATACGAGCAGTACTTC. This encodes CASSEGPYEQYF.

This clonotype was seen a few times. This chain uses TRBV9 with TRBJ2-7; 9 positions match TRBD1. Germline CDR1 and CDR2: SGDLS and YYNGEE. V lost 2 bases to trimming and J lost 6 bases; unmatched junction nucleotides: 9. CDR3 length equals 15 residues. The CDR3 is CASSVSGTGSFEQYF. The CDR3 nucleotides are TGTGCCAGCAGCGTCTCCGGGACAGGGTCTTTCGAGCAGTACTTC.

The rearrangement uses TRBV6-5 and TRBJ1-1; possibly TRBD1 for D (5 bases). The V gene lost 4 bases and the J gene lost 10 bases, with 19 bases spanning the gap. The CDR3 has 14 amino acids. Germline V gives CDR1 MNHEY, CDR2 SVGAGI. Here the CDR3 DNA reads TGTGCCAGCAGTTTTTCCTTGGGACTGACACGAGCTTTCTTT. The encoded protein is CASSFSLGLTRAFF.

This clonotype was seen more than once but under ten times. The J gene is TRBJ2-7, the V gene TRBV9; 11 nucleotides agree with TRBD2. Germline V CDR1 and CDR2: SGDLS, YYNGEE. The CDR3 is 13 residues long. The trim removed 0 bases at V and 9 bases at J, leaving 2 bases unmatched. CDR3 sequence: CASSVATSGRQYF. CDR3 bases: TGTGCCAGCAGCGTAGCTACTAGCGGGAGGCAGTACTTC.